This TCR beta chain was captured in a study of T cells in Graves' hyperthyroidism and ophthalmopathy. Findings of the study overall: Most thyroid clonotypes expanded above 0.001 were also detected in blood.

RNA transcripts provided the source from which TCR beta CDR3 regions were amplified. The HTBI primer set drove a first-round RT-PCR of the TCR CDR3. TCRdb reprocessed the multiplex PCR reads via MiXCR and lists one record per CDR3 protein. The sample comprises about 840,000 distinct CDR3 sequences, 38% of which are singletons, and more than 7% rests with the top ten. Absence of ophthalmopathy progression within 18 months defined stable Graves' hyperthyroidism. PBMCs were obtained from approximately 9.2 ml fresh peripheral blood. As to this clonotype: The antigen remains undetermined.

The clonotype originates from a man aged 18 to 29 with Graves' hyperthyroidism. The material sequenced was blood.

DNA for the CDR3: TGCGCCAGCAGTGAGTCACAGGGGGACGGCTACACCTTC. This sequence encodes CASSESQGDGYTF. This sequence joins TRBV10-2 and TRBJ1-2, with 8 bases that match TRBD1. The trim removed 0 bases at V and 8 bases at J, leaving 2 bases unmatched. Per germline, CDR1 WSHSY and CDR2 SAAADI. The CDR3 is 13 residues long.